This TCR beta chain was recovered during a study of T cell responses to AZD1222 COVID-19 vaccine. Study-wide background: Timing groups of about 4 and about 12 weeks for second doses were pooled. Notes on the study in general: Clonal diversity was possibly underestimated; the donors were predominantly white British and more often female.

A remark on this clone: Its antigen is still unknown.

Germline lookup yields CDR1 LNHDA and CDR2 SQIVND (reference sequence). This CDR3 has 13 residues. Trimming removed 6 bases from V and 3 bases from J, with 11 bases in between. The method was immunoSEQ multiplex PCR; TCRdb's version includes in-frame clones alone and lacks a portion of them. The sample has 80,000 to 100,000 clones, about 89% seen once; the top ten hold approximately 7.5%. The V and J genes are TRBV19 and TRBJ2-5; maybe TRBD2 (5 bases). The TCR sequence derives from an adult in good health. The sample here was peripheral blood, taken on day 0 of AZD1222 vaccination. For the CDR3, the DNA is TGTGCCAGTAGCCGCGGGTGGGAAGAGACCCAGTACTTC. Its translation: CASSRGWEETQYF.